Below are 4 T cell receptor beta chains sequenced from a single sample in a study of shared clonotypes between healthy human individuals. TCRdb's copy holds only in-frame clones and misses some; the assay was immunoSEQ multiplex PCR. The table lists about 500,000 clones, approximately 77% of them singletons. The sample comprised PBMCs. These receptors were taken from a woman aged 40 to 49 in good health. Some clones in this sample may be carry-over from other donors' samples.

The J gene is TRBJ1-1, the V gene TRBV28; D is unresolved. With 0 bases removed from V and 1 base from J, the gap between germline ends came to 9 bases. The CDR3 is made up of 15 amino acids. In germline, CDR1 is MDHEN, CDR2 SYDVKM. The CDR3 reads CASSLWSRSNTEAFF. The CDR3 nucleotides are TGTGCCAGCAGTTTATGGAGCAGGTCGAACACTGAAGCTTTCTTT.

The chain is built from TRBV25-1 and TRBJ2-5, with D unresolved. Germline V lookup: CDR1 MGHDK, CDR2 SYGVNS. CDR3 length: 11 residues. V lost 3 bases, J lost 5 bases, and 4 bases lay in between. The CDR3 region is CASSDLETQYF. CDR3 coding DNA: TGTGCCAGCAGTGATTTGGAGACCCAGTACTTC.

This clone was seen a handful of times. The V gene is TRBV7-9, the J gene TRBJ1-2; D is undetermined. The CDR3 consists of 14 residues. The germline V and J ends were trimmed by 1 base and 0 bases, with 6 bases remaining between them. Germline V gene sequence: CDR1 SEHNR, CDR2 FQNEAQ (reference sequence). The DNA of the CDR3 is TGTGCCAGCAGCTTAGGTGGCCCTAACTATGGCTACACCTTC. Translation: CASSLGGPNYGYTF.

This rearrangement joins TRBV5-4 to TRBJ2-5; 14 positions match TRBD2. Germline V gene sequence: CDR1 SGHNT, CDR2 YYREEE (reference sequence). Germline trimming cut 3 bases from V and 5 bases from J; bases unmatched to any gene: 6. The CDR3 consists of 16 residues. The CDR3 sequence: CASSSGLAGAGETQYF. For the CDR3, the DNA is TGTGCCAGCAGCTCGGGACTAGCGGGGGCCGGGGAGACCCAGTACTTC.